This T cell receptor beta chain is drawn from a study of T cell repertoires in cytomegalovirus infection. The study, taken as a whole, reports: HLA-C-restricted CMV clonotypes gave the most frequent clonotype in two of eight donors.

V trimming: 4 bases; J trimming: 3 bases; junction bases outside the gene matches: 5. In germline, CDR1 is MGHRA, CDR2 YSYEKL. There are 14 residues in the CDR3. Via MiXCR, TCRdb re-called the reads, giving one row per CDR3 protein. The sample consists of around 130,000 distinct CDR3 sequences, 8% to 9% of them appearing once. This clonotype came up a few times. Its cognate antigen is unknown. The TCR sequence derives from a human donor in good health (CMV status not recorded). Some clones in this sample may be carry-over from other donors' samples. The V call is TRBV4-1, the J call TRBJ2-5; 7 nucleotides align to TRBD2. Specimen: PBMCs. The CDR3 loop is CASSLIAGEETQYF. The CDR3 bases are TGCGCCAGCAGCCTAATAGCGGGTGAAGAGACCCAGTACTTC.